This T cell receptor beta chain was found in a study of shared clonotypes between healthy human individuals. Study results and limitations: Relative to memory subsets, naive subsets generally showed larger estimated richness.

Assay used: immunoSEQ multiplex PCR; TCRdb lists only in-frame clones, some missing. The sample yields about 1.5 million clones, around 97% seen once. Germline-derived CDR1 and CDR2 are MNHEY and SVGAGI. V lost 6 bases and J lost 1, with 9 bases in between. The CDR3 covers 13 residues. About this clone itself: Its target is unknown. This sample also contains other DNA sequences that code for the same CDR3.

The specimen was naive CD4+ T cells sorted from blood. The sample's subset: CD45RA+ positively selected. This TCR was sampled from a man in his thirties or forties in good health. The rearrangement uses TRBV6-5 and TRBJ1-1, with D perhaps matching TRBD1 (5 bases). The CDR3 DNA is TGTGCCAGCAGCCTCCAGGGGAACACTGAAGCTTTCTTT. Encoded protein: CASSLQGNTEAFF.